This T cell receptor (beta chain) emerged from a study of T cell responses to AZD1222 COVID-19 vaccine. Whole-study results and caveats: Dominant CD4 TCR responses targeted spike regions 160-218 and 743-854. Clonal diversity was possibly underestimated, and white British individuals and females predominated among donors.

Turning to this clone: Its antigen is undetermined.

The CDR3 runs 13 residues. Germline assignment: CDR1 MNHEY and CDR2 SVGEGT. V dropped 6 bases and J dropped 6 bases, with 14 bases sitting between them. TCRdb keeps only in-frame clones here, not all; method: immunoSEQ multiplex PCR. This table has roughly 120,000 clones, approximately 90% appearing once. The chain links TRBV6-2 or TRBV6-3 to TRBJ1-2; tentative D call: TRBD1 (6 bases). Specimen: peripheral blood, collected on day 0 of AZD1222 vaccination. The source is an adult in good health. CDR3 loop: CASRYRVENGYTF. CDR3 nucleotides: TGTGCCAGCAGGTACAGGGTCGAAAATGGCTACACCTTC.